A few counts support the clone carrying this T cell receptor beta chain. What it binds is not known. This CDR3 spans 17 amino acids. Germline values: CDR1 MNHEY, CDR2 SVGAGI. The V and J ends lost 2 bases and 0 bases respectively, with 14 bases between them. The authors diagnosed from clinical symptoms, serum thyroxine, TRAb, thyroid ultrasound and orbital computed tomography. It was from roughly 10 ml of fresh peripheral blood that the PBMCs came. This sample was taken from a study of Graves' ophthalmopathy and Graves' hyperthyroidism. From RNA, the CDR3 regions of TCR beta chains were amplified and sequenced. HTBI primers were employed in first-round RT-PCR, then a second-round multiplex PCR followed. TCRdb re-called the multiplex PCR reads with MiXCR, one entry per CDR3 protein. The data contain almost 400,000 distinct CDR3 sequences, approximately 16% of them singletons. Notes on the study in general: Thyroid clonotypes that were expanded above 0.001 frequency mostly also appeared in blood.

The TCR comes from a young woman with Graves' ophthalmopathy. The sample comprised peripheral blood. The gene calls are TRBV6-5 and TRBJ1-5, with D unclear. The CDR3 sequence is CASSYPGSQYSNQPQHF. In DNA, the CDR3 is TGTGCCAGCAGTTACCCAGGTTCCCAATATAGCAATCAGCCCCAGCATTTT.